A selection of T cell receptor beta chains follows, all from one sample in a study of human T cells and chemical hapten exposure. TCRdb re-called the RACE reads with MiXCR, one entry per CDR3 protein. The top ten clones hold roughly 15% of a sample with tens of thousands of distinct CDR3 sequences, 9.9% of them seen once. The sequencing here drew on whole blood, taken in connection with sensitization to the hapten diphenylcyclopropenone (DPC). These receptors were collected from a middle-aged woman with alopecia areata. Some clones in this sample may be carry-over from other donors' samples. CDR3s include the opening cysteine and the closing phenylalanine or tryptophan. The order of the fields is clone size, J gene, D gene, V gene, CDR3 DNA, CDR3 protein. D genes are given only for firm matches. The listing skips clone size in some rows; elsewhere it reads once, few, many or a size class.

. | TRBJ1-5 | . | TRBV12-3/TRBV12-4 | TGTGCCAGCACCCGGGATAATCAGCCCCAGCATTTT | CASTRDNQPQHF
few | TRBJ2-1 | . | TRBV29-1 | TGCAGCGTTGAAGAAAATCGGACACCTCAGTTCTTC | CSVEENRTPQFF
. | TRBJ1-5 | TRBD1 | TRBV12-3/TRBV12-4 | TGTGCCAGCAGTCTCGGGGCAGGGGGCAAGCCCCAGCATTTT | CASSLGAGGKPQHF
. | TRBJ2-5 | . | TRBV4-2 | TGTGCCAGCAGCCAAGGAGGGAGGCAAGAGACCCAGTACTTC | CASSQGGRQETQYF
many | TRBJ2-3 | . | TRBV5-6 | TGTGCCAGCAGCTTCAGGGTCGGGGTTAGTACAGATACGCAGTATTTT | CASSFRVGVSTDTQYF
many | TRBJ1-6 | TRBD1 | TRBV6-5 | TGTGCCAGCAGACAAGGACAGGGTAATTCACCCCTCCACTTT | CASRQGQGNSPLHF
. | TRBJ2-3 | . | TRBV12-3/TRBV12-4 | TGTGCCAGCACTGGCCCTTACGCGACAGATACGCAGTATTTT | CASTGPYATDTQYF
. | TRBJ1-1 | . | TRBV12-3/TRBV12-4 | TGTGCCAGCAGATTTCTGGGGGACACTGAAGCTTTCTTT | CASRFLGDTEAFF
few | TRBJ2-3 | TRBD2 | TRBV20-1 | TGCAGTACCGGTGGATTTGTCGGGGGGGGCACAGATACGCAGTATTTT | CSTGGFVGGGTDTQYF
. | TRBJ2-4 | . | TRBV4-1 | TGCGCCAGCAGCCAGACCGGGCCAAACATTCAGTACTTC | CASSQTGPNIQYF
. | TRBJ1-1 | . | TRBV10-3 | TGTGCCATCAGTGATGGGGGTTTGAACACTGAAGCTTTCTTT | CAISDGGLNTEAFF
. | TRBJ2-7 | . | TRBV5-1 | TGCGCCAGCAGCTTTTCCACTACCGGGGCCTACGAGCAGTACTTC | CASSFSTTGAYEQYF